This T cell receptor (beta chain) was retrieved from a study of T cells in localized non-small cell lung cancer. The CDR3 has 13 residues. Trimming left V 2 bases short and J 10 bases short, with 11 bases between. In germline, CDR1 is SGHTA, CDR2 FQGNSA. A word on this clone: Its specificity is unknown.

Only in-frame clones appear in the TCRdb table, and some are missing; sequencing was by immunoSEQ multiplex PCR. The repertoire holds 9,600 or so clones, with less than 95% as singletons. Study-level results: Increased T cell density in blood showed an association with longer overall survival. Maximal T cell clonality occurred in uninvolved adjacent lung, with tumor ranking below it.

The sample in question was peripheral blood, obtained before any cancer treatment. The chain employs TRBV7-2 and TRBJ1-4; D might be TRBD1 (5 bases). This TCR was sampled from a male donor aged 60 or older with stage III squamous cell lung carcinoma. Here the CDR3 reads CASSLQGSGKLFF. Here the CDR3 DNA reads TGTGCCAGCAGCTTACAGGGTTCAGGAAAACTGTTTTTT.